Listed below are T cell receptor beta chains from one sample, sequenced in a study of T cell changes during pregnancy in multiple sclerosis. This table comes from immunoSEQ multiplex PCR, and its TCRdb copy is limited to in-frame clones, with some not included. The sample includes around 51,000 clones, 85% to 95% seen only once; the top ten take about 1.9%. Here the sequenced sample was peripheral blood, taken in the second trimester of pregnancy. These receptors all stem from a female donor with multiple sclerosis, enrolled in a pregnancy study. Each CDR3 is given with its conserved first and last residue. Each record gives: D gene, V gene, clone size, J gene, CDR3 DNA, CDR3 protein. A D gene is named only where the DNA matches it firmly. Rows may omit the clone size; those that give it use once, few, many or a size class.

d_gene: -
v_gene: TRBV25-1
abundance: -
j_gene: TRBJ1-2
CDR3nt: TGTGCCAGCAGTGAATGGGTGGCAGGCTATGGCTACACCTTC
CDR3aa: CASSEWVAGYGYTF

d_gene: TRBD1
v_gene: TRBV10-3
abundance: -
j_gene: TRBJ2-7
CDR3nt: TGTGCCATCAGTTTGACAGGGAACGAGCAGTACTTC
CDR3aa: CAISLTGNEQYF

d_gene: -
v_gene: TRBV2
abundance: once
j_gene: TRBJ2-1
CDR3nt: TGTGCCAGCAGGGCGGACTCAAGGATCCATGAGCAGTTCTTC
CDR3aa: CASRADSRIHEQFF

d_gene: -
v_gene: TRBV27
abundance: -
j_gene: TRBJ1-1
CDR3nt: TGTGCCAGCAGTATACGGGGGGGCACTGAAGCTTTCTTT
CDR3aa: CASSIRGGTEAFF

d_gene: -
v_gene: TRBV28
abundance: -
j_gene: TRBJ2-1
CDR3nt: TGTGCCAGCAGTTTCAGAGCGAGCACCAATGAGCAGTTCTTC
CDR3aa: CASSFRASTNEQFF

d_gene: -
v_gene: TRBV27
abundance: once
j_gene: TRBJ2-3
CDR3nt: TGTGCCAGCAGTTTTGTGAGTCGGGGAGATACGCAGTATTTT
CDR3aa: CASSFVSRGDTQYF

d_gene: -
v_gene: TRBV7-9
abundance: -
j_gene: TRBJ1-1
CDR3nt: TGTGCCAGCAGCGAGGGGAACACTGAAGCTTTCTTT
CDR3aa: CASSEGNTEAFF

d_gene: TRBD2
v_gene: TRBV5-1
abundance: -
j_gene: TRBJ2-3
CDR3nt: TGCGCCAGCAGCTTGGGACGACTAGCGGGAGGGCGTGTTGTTTCTAGCACAGATACGCAGTATTTT
CDR3aa: CASSLGRLAGGRVVSSTDTQYF

d_gene: TRBD2
v_gene: TRBV6-5
abundance: -
j_gene: TRBJ2-1
CDR3nt: TGTGCCAGCAGTTACGAGCGGGAGACTGAGCAGTTCTTC
CDR3aa: CASSYERETEQFF

d_gene: TRBD1
v_gene: TRBV6-1
abundance: -
j_gene: TRBJ2-7
CDR3nt: TGTGCCAGCAGTATAGGGGGGACAGGGGAATACGAGCAGTACTTC
CDR3aa: CASSIGGTGEYEQYF

d_gene: TRBD1
v_gene: TRBV6-5
abundance: few
j_gene: TRBJ2-7
CDR3nt: TGTGCCAGCAGTTACTCAGCAGGGGGCTACGAGCAGTACTTC
CDR3aa: CASSYSAGGYEQYF

d_gene: -
v_gene: TRBV4-2
abundance: -
j_gene: TRBJ2-7
CDR3nt: TGTGCCAGCAGCCAAGGAGGAGCCGAGCAGTACTTC
CDR3aa: CASSQGGAEQYF

d_gene: TRBD1
v_gene: TRBV27
abundance: -
j_gene: TRBJ2-3
CDR3nt: TGTGCCAGCTCGGACAGGGGGCGAGACACAGATACGCAGTATTTT
CDR3aa: CASSDRGRDTDTQYF

d_gene: -
v_gene: TRBV28
abundance: -
j_gene: TRBJ2-7
CDR3nt: TGTGCCAGCAGTCCAGGACCGAAGGGAGTCTACGAGCAGTACTTC
CDR3aa: CASSPGPKGVYEQYF

d_gene: -
v_gene: TRBV2
abundance: once
j_gene: TRBJ1-4
CDR3nt: TGTGCCAGTCGGAAGGGCCTAGGGAGCCAAACTAATGAAAAACTGTTTTTT
CDR3aa: CASRKGLGSQTNEKLFF

d_gene: TRBD1
v_gene: TRBV6-5
abundance: -
j_gene: TRBJ2-3
CDR3nt: TGTGCCAGCAGTTACGGGACAGCAGGAGATACGCAGTATTTT
CDR3aa: CASSYGTAGDTQYF

d_gene: -
v_gene: TRBV19
abundance: -
j_gene: TRBJ1-2
CDR3nt: TGTGCCAGTAGCCCCGGACGGGACATATTTAACTATGGCTACACCTTC
CDR3aa: CASSPGRDIFNYGYTF

d_gene: TRBD1
v_gene: TRBV19
abundance: -
j_gene: TRBJ1-2
CDR3nt: TGTGCCAGTAGGCTACTCGGGACAGCCGGAGAGGGCTACACCTTC
CDR3aa: CASRLLGTAGEGYTF

d_gene: TRBD2
v_gene: TRBV7-9
abundance: -
j_gene: TRBJ2-1
CDR3nt: TGTGCCAGCAGCTTGAGGGGAAGAAGCGGGGCCACCTCCTACAATGAGCAGTTCTTC
CDR3aa: CASSLRGRSGATSYNEQFF

d_gene: -
v_gene: TRBV28
abundance: -
j_gene: TRBJ1-4
CDR3nt: TGTGCCAGCAGGACGCGGGGGCAGGATGAAAAACTGTTTTTT
CDR3aa: CASRTRGQDEKLFF

d_gene: TRBD1
v_gene: TRBV18
abundance: -
j_gene: TRBJ1-2
CDR3nt: TGTGCCAGCTCACCAGCCGGACAGGGGGTCTATGGCTACACCTTC
CDR3aa: CASSPAGQGVYGYTF

d_gene: -
v_gene: TRBV20-1
abundance: -
j_gene: TRBJ2-3
CDR3nt: TGCGCCGAAGCTAGCGAGGATACGCAGTATTTT
CDR3aa: CAEASEDTQYF

d_gene: -
v_gene: TRBV6-6
abundance: -
j_gene: TRBJ2-3
CDR3nt: TGTGCCAGCAGACGCAGCGGAAACACAGATACGCAGTATTTT
CDR3aa: CASRRSGNTDTQYF

d_gene: -
v_gene: TRBV4-3
abundance: -
j_gene: TRBJ2-1
CDR3nt: TGCGCCAGCAGCCAAGATAGGGATCCGAGCGGGAATGAGCAGTTCTTC
CDR3aa: CASSQDRDPSGNEQFF

d_gene: TRBD2
v_gene: TRBV4-3
abundance: -
j_gene: TRBJ2-2
CDR3nt: TGCGCCAGCAGCTATAGCGGGCAGAACACCGGGGAGCTGTTTTTT
CDR3aa: CASSYSGQNTGELFF

d_gene: -
v_gene: TRBV7-9
abundance: -
j_gene: TRBJ2-3
CDR3nt: TGTGCCAGCAGCCCCCCACAAGATACGCAGTATTTT
CDR3aa: CASSPPQDTQYF

d_gene: -
v_gene: TRBV19
abundance: -
j_gene: TRBJ2-6
CDR3nt: TGTGCCAGTAGTATTCCCCAGGGATCTGGGGCCAACGTCCTGACTTTC
CDR3aa: CASSIPQGSGANVLTF

d_gene: TRBD1
v_gene: TRBV5-4
abundance: -
j_gene: TRBJ2-7
CDR3nt: TGTGCCAGCAGGGGCCCGGGACAGGATAGCTACGAGCAGTACTTC
CDR3aa: CASRGPGQDSYEQYF

d_gene: TRBD2
v_gene: TRBV15
abundance: -
j_gene: TRBJ2-1
CDR3nt: TGTGCCACCGGGGCGGGAGGGCCGGAGTCTCTCAATGAGCAGTTCTTC
CDR3aa: CATGAGGPESLNEQFF

d_gene: TRBD1
v_gene: TRBV2
abundance: -
j_gene: TRBJ2-5
CDR3nt: TGTGCCAGCAGTTTGGGACAGGGTTTCTGGGAGACCCAGTACTTC
CDR3aa: CASSLGQGFWETQYF

d_gene: TRBD2
v_gene: TRBV28
abundance: -
j_gene: TRBJ2-7
CDR3nt: TGTGCCAGCTGCATGAGGGACTACCCAACCTACGAGCAGTACTTC
CDR3aa: CASCMRDYPTYEQYF

d_gene: -
v_gene: TRBV5-1
abundance: -
j_gene: TRBJ1-5
CDR3nt: TGCGCCAGCAGCCGGGGAGGGGGTCAGCCCCAGCATTTT
CDR3aa: CASSRGGGQPQHF

d_gene: TRBD2
v_gene: TRBV27
abundance: -
j_gene: TRBJ2-3
CDR3nt: TGTGCCAGCAGCAGGACTAGCGGCGATGCAGGCACAGATACGCAGTATTTT
CDR3aa: CASSRTSGDAGTDTQYF

d_gene: -
v_gene: TRBV12-5
abundance: -
j_gene: TRBJ1-1
CDR3nt: TGTGCTAGTGGTCAAACCGCTCTTAGCTCGAACACTGAAGCTTTCTTT
CDR3aa: CASGQTALSSNTEAFF

d_gene: TRBD1
v_gene: TRBV5-8
abundance: -
j_gene: TRBJ2-2
CDR3nt: TGTGCCAGCAGCTTGGCCCTAGGACAGGGCTACACCGGGGAGCTGTTTTTT
CDR3aa: CASSLALGQGYTGELFF

d_gene: -
v_gene: TRBV13
abundance: -
j_gene: TRBJ2-3
CDR3nt: TGTGCCAGCAGCCCGGGGACCGGGGGTACGCAGTATTTT
CDR3aa: CASSPGTGGTQYF

d_gene: TRBD2
v_gene: TRBV9
abundance: -
j_gene: TRBJ2-2
CDR3nt: TGTGCCAGCACCCACCTCACGACTAGCGGGAGGGCCCCCGGGGAGCTGTTTTTT
CDR3aa: CASTHLTTSGRAPGELFF

d_gene: -
v_gene: TRBV27
abundance: -
j_gene: TRBJ1-1
CDR3nt: TGTGCTACAGCACCCGGGGTGAACACTGAAGCTTTCTTT
CDR3aa: CATAPGVNTEAFF

d_gene: TRBD2
v_gene: TRBV18
abundance: -
j_gene: TRBJ2-1
CDR3nt: TGTGCCAGCTCCGGGCTAGCGGGATCCTACAATGAGCAGTTCTTC
CDR3aa: CASSGLAGSYNEQFF

d_gene: -
v_gene: TRBV11-2
abundance: -
j_gene: TRBJ2-1
CDR3nt: TGTGCCAGCAGCTACTCTAGGGGCGGCGAACGAACATTCTACAATGAGCAGTTCTTC
CDR3aa: CASSYSRGGERTFYNEQFF

d_gene: -
v_gene: TRBV28
abundance: -
j_gene: TRBJ2-7
CDR3nt: TGTGCCAGCAGCCGAGGAGGGGTGGGGGAGCAGTACTTC
CDR3aa: CASSRGGVGEQYF

d_gene: TRBD2
v_gene: TRBV5-4
abundance: -
j_gene: TRBJ2-1
CDR3nt: TGTGCCAGCAGCCAAGGGGTTCTTACTAGCGGGAGTGTCAATGAGCAGTTCTTC
CDR3aa: CASSQGVLTSGSVNEQFF

d_gene: TRBD1
v_gene: TRBV28
abundance: -
j_gene: TRBJ1-3
CDR3nt: TGTGCCAGCAGCCTCAGACAGGGCGTTTTTTCGACCATATATTTT
CDR3aa: CASSLRQGVFSTIYF

d_gene: TRBD1
v_gene: TRBV7-9
abundance: -
j_gene: TRBJ2-7
CDR3nt: TGTGCCAGCAGCTTAGCCGGACAGGGGGCCTACGAGCAGTACTTC
CDR3aa: CASSLAGQGAYEQYF

d_gene: TRBD2
v_gene: TRBV2
abundance: -
j_gene: TRBJ2-3
CDR3nt: TGTGCCAGCATGGTTAGCGGGACTAGCACAGATACGCAGTATTTT
CDR3aa: CASMVSGTSTDTQYF

d_gene: TRBD2
v_gene: TRBV29-1
abundance: -
j_gene: TRBJ2-7
CDR3nt: TGCAGCGTTGAATTCGGACTAGCGGGAAGGTACGAGCAGTACTTC
CDR3aa: CSVEFGLAGRYEQYF

d_gene: -
v_gene: TRBV7-4
abundance: -
j_gene: TRBJ1-5
CDR3nt: TGTGCCAGCAGCCTGGCGGGGAGCACTAATCAGCCCCAGCATTTT
CDR3aa: CASSLAGSTNQPQHF

d_gene: -
v_gene: TRBV5-5
abundance: -
j_gene: TRBJ2-7
CDR3nt: TGTGCCAGCAGCTTGGGCAACTTAATCTCCTACGAGCAGTACTTC
CDR3aa: CASSLGNLISYEQYF

d_gene: TRBD1
v_gene: TRBV27
abundance: once
j_gene: TRBJ1-2
CDR3nt: TGTGCCAGCAGGGATGGGACAGGGGTTGCTGGCTACACCTTC
CDR3aa: CASRDGTGVAGYTF

d_gene: -
v_gene: TRBV4-3
abundance: -
j_gene: TRBJ2-1
CDR3nt: TGCGCCAGCAGCCGGGCGGACTCCGAGCCCTACAATGAGCAGTTCTTC
CDR3aa: CASSRADSEPYNEQFF

d_gene: -
v_gene: TRBV14
abundance: -
j_gene: TRBJ1-5
CDR3nt: TGTGCCAGCAGCCAAAGGGGTCTAAGTGGTATGAGGCCCCAGCATTTT
CDR3aa: CASSQRGLSGMRPQHF